What follows are 22 T cell receptor beta chains derived from one specimen sequenced in a study of vaccination effects on CD4 cells after COVID-19. Having been cultured for less than 12 days, the cells underwent CD4+ T cell isolation. Their target antigens are unknown. The assay was immunoSEQ multiplex PCR, and TCRdb's table has in-frame clones only and misses some. The table includes about 74,000 clones, 75% to 80% detected once. The specimen comprised CD4+ T cells from PBMCs cultured without peptide, sampled before COVID-19 vaccination. These TCRs come from a human donor who received a COVID-19 vaccine.

This clone has more than one count but fewer than ten. The genes are TRBV5-1 and TRBJ1-1; 8 positions agree with TRBD1. Germline V gives CDR1 SGHRS, CDR2 YFSETQ. CDR3 length: 14 residues. With V trimmed by 2 bases and J by 4 bases, 4 bases remained unmatched. DNA of the CDR3: TGCGCCAGCAGCTTCACAGGGGGAAGCACTGAAGCTTTCTTT. Amino acid sequence: CASSFTGGSTEAFF.

V gene TRBV29-1 combines with J gene TRBJ1-5; D is uncertain. Germline V gives CDR1 SQVTM, CDR2 ANQGSEA. The CDR3 spans 13 residues. Trimming removed 4 bases from V and 6 bases from J, with 13 bases in between. CDR3 DNA sequence: TGCAGCGTTGGTCGGGATTCAGGTCAGCCCCAGCATTTT. Encoded protein: CSVGRDSGQPQHF.

The count of this clone is one. The chain has TRBV29-1 and TRBJ1-2; D is undetermined. The length of the CDR3 is 13 residues. CDR1 and CDR2 (germline): SQVTM, ANQGSEA. Trimming removed 6 bases at V and 0 bases at J, with 11 bases between. Here the CDR3 DNA reads TGCAGCGTGGGAGACGGATCTAACTATGGCTACACCTTC. It is translated as CSVGDGSNYGYTF. The variable domain in full, with the rest retrieved from reference TRBV29-1 and TRBJ1-2, is SAVISQKPSRDICQRGTSLTIQCQVDSQVTMMFWYRQQPGQSLTLIATANQGSEATYESGFVIDKFPISRPNLTFSTLTVSNMSPEDSSIYLCSVGDGSNYGYTFGSGTRLTVV.

The V gene is TRBV20-1, the J gene TRBJ2-1, with TRBD1 identical over 7 bases. The CDR3 has 11 amino acids. Germline CDR1 and CDR2: DFQATT and SNEGSKA (reference sequence). The CDR3: CSLNRDSEQFF. CDR3 bases: TGCAGCCTTAACAGGGACAGCGAGCAGTTCTTC.

This chain connects TRBV6-5 to TRBJ2-5; D possibly corresponds to TRBD2 (5 bases). V was pared by 6 bases and J by 2 bases, with 7 bases between. In germline, CDR1 is MNHEY, CDR2 SVGAGI. CDR3 size: 12 residues. CDR3: CASRRVQETQYF. The DNA for the CDR3 is TGTGCCAGCAGGAGGGTACAAGAGACCCAGTACTTC.

In its sample, this clone was seen once. J is TRBJ1-1 and V is TRBV5-6; tentative D call: TRBD1 (5 bases). With 3 bases removed from V and 0 bases from J, the gap between germline ends came to 15 bases. The germline CDR1 and CDR2 sequences are SGHDT and YYEEEE. This CDR3 is 16 amino acids long. Here the CDR3 DNA reads TGTGCCAGCAGCTGGGGGTCGTGGTCCTTGAACACTGAAGCTTTCTTT. Its protein product is CASSWGSWSLNTEAFF.

The chain employs TRBV5-1 and TRBJ2-5, with 7 bases fitting TRBD1. CDR3 size: 15 residues. Trimming took 1 base from V and 4 from J; bases not matched to a gene: 7. Germline V gene sequence: CDR1 SGHRS, CDR2 YFSETQ. CDR3 coding DNA: TGCGCCAGCAGCTTGTCTGTGACAGGGCCAGAGACCCAGTACTTC. Its protein is CASSLSVTGPETQYF.

The chain is built from TRBV19 and TRBJ1-3, with a weak D call TRBD1 (5 bases). Germline CDR1 LNHDA, CDR2 SQIVND (reference sequence). This CDR3 has 14 amino acids. Trimming pared 6 bases from V and 0 bases from J, leaving 9 bases between. This CDR3 reads CASSRGSSGNTIYF. CDR3 in DNA: TGTGCCAGTAGCCGGGGCAGCTCTGGAAACACCATATATTTT.

The gene calls are TRBV9 and TRBJ1-2; TRBD1 agrees at 9 bases. The V and J ends lost 3 bases and 8 bases, in that order; junction bases with no gene match: 8. Germline V gene data show CDR1 as SGDLS and CDR2 as YYNGEE. CDR3 length: 14 amino acids. The CDR3 here is CASSDAQGAGGYTF. CDR3 nucleotides: TGTGCCAGCAGCGACGCACAGGGGGCGGGAGGCTACACCTTC.

This clone was observed a few times. The rearrangement links TRBV9 to TRBJ2-5; D not resolved. Germline CDR1 and CDR2: SGDLS and YYNGEE. CDR3 length: 15 residues. V was pared by 1 base and J by 7 bases, with 17 bases between. CDR3 sequence reads: CASSVSALDGRTQYF. Here the CDR3 DNA reads TGTGCCAGCAGCGTAAGCGCCCTAGACGGCAGGACCCAGTACTTC.

This chain joins TRBV6-5 and TRBJ1-1, with D unclear. Trimming stripped 4 bases from V and 2 bases from J, with 8 bases between. The CDR3 spans 13 residues. The V gene's germline CDR1 is MNHEY and CDR2 SVGAGI. The CDR3 coding sequence is TGTGCCAGCAGTTTATACATAAACACTGAAGCTTTCTTT. The encoded protein is CASSLYINTEAFF.

A few counts support this clone. The chain has TRBV2 and TRBJ1-6; no clear D gene. The CDR3 is made up of 14 amino acids. Germline V lookup: CDR1 SNHLY, CDR2 FYNNEI. Trimming left V 2 bases short and J 11 bases short, with 13 bases between. The CDR3 bases are TGTGCCAGCAGTGAAAGGCAAATCGACCCACCCCTCCACTTT. This translates into CASSERQIDPPLHF.

J is TRBJ2-3 and V is TRBV28, with D possibly called TRBD1 or TRBD2 (6 bases each). CDR3 size: 15 residues. V lost 5 bases, J lost 4 bases, and 16 bases lay in between. Germline V gene lookup returns CDR1 MDHEN and CDR2 SYDVKM. The CDR3 DNA follows: TGTGCCAGCAGTCCATGGGGGCGGGGCTCAGATACGCAGTATTTT. It is translated as CASSPWGRGSDTQYF.

The rearrangement joins TRBV7-8 to TRBJ2-7, with D perhaps TRBD1 (6 bases). This CDR3 is built from 13 residues. The germline V and J ends were trimmed by 4 bases and 3 bases, with 10 bases remaining between them. The germline gives CDR1 SGHVS, CDR2 FQNEAQ. The CDR3 nucleotides read TGTGCCAGCAGCTGGAGACAGGACTACGAGCAGTACGTC. It translates to CASSWRQDYEQYV.

The chain is built from TRBV9 and TRBJ1-1; no definite D call. The germline gives CDR1 SGDLS, CDR2 YYNGEE. Trimming took 0 bases from V and 3 from J, leaving 6 bases between them. The CDR3 consists of 13 residues. The CDR3 DNA reads as TGTGCCAGCAGCGTAGTACCATACACTGAAGCTTTCTTT. Encoded protein: CASSVVPYTEAFF.

This clone was seen more than once but under ten times. This rearrangement joins TRBV6-2 or TRBV6-3 to TRBJ2-1; 11 bases map to TRBD2. The CDR3 extends over 16 amino acids. The germline V gene has CDR1 MNHEY and CDR2 SVGEGT. V trimming: 5 bases; J trimming: 5 bases; junction bases outside the gene matches: 8. CDR3 in amino acids: CASSPPTSGENNEQFF. CDR3 nucleotide sequence: TGTGCCAGCAGTCCCCCGACTAGCGGGGAAAACAATGAGCAGTTCTTC.

The J gene is TRBJ2-5, the V gene TRBV2; D remains unclear. Germline loops: CDR1 SNHLY, CDR2 FYNNEI. The CDR3 runs 15 residues. The V end lost 6 bases, the J end lost 5 bases, and 19 bases lay between the germline ends. The CDR3 is CASRPPEEYWETQYF. The CDR3 nucleotides read TGTGCCAGCAGGCCCCCCGAGGAGTACTGGGAGACCCAGTACTTC.

The chain employs TRBV19 and TRBJ1-2, with 8 bases fitting TRBD1. This CDR3 has 16 amino acids. V gave up 8 bases and J gave up 0 bases; unmatched junction bases: 11. CDR1 is LNHDA and CDR2 is SQIVND in the germline V gene (reference sequence). In DNA form, the CDR3 reads TGTGCCAGTCTAAAGACAGGGGATGGAGCTAACTATGGCTACACCTTC. It encodes CASLKTGDGANYGYTF.

The rearrangement joins TRBV9 to TRBJ2-3; the D gene is possibly TRBD1 (5 bases). The CDR3 spans 15 residues. V was clipped by 4 bases and J by 1 base, with 13 bases between them. CDR1 and CDR2 from the germline V gene are SGDLS and YYNGEE. CDR3 sequence (DNA): TGTGCCAGCAGCTCCAGGGAAGGTGGCACAGATACGCAGTATTTT. Its translation is CASSSREGGTDTQYF.

This clone was seen once. This chain's CDR3 is CASTPLSTGMYSPLHF. The CDR3 DNA follows: TGTGCCAGCACCCCCTTGTCCACAGGGATGTATTCACCCCTCCACTTT. This sequence joins TRBV27 and TRBJ1-6, with D possibly TRBD1 on 6 matching bases. Per germline, CDR1 MNHEY and CDR2 SMNVEV (reference sequence). Trimming shortened V by 7 bases and J by 8 bases, and 21 bases separated the two germline ends. This CDR3 comprises 16 residues.

The chain employs TRBV7-2 and TRBJ2-3; 9 bases agree with TRBD2. Trimming took 1 base from V and 8 from J; bases not matched to a gene: 4. Germline V lookup: CDR1 SGHTA, CDR2 FQGNSA. This CDR3 region has 14 residues. CDR3 coding DNA: TGTGCCAGCAGCTTAGGGACTAGCGCGGCTACGCAGTATTTT. Its protein product is CASSLGTSAATQYF.

The chain recombines TRBV12-3 or TRBV12-4 with TRBJ1-1; D perhaps matches TRBD1 (5 bases). The length of the CDR3 is 13 residues. Trimming removed 6 bases at V and 4 bases at J, with 12 bases between. The CDR3 nucleotides are TGTGCCAGCAGGAAAGTGGGGGGCACTGAAGCTTTCTTT. Amino acid sequence: CASRKVGGTEAFF.